A single T cell receptor (beta chain) is shown here with its context. The target antigen is unknown. The source of the sample is a study of beta chain features in type 1 diabetes. The CDR3 has 14 residues. Trimming took 0 bases from V and 6 from J, leaving 9 bases between them. Germline V gene sequence: CDR1 MNHEY, CDR2 SVGAGI. Sorted populations were all over 98% pure. All of the isolated RNA was reverse transcribed, so expressed TCRB transcripts were sequenced. Assay used: immunoSEQ multiplex PCR; TCRdb lists only in-frame clones, some missing. This sample has 120,000 to 150,000 clones, with more than 9% found just once. Study-wide results and caveats: In all four CD4+ subsets, TCRB CDR3 length was significantly, moderately reduced in type 1 diabetes. Lower insertion and higher deletion counts appeared at VDJ junctions in type 1 diabetes patients.

The source material was naive CD4+ T cells from blood. The genes are TRBV6-5 and TRBJ1-5; D is unresolved. The sequence derives from a man between 18 and 35 years old in good health. The CDR3 here is CASSYSPRSQPQHF. The DNA for the CDR3 is TGTGCCAGCAGTTACTCGCCGAGATCTCAGCCCCAGCATTTT.